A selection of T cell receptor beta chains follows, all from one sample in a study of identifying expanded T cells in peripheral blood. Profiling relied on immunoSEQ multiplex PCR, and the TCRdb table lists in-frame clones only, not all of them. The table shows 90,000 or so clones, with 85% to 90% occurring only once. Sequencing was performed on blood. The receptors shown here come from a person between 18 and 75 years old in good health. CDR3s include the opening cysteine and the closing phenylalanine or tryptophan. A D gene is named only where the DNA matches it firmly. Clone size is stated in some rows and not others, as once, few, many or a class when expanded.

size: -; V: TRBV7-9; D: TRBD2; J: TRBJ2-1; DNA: TGTGCCAGCAGCCTAACTAGCGGGGGGATTTCCAATGAGCAGTTCTTC; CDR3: CASSLTSGGISNEQFF
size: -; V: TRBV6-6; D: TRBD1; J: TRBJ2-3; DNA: TGTGCCAGCAGTTACGGGACAGGGTCGCTAGATACGCAGTATTTT; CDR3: CASSYGTGSLDTQYF
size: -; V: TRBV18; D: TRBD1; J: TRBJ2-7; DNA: TGTGCCAGCTCACCACTCGGGACAGGGACCTCCTACGAGCAGTACTTC; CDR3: CASSPLGTGTSYEQYF
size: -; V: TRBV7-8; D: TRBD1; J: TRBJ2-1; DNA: TGTGCCAGCAGCAACAGAAACCCGGGACAGGCAATCGGGTCACCTCCCAATGAGCAGTTCTTC; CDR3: CASSNRNPGQAIGSPPNEQFF
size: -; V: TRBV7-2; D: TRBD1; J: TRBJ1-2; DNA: TGTGCCAGCAGCCCACAGGGGTGGATGGGGGGCTACACCTTC; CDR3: CASSPQGWMGGYTF
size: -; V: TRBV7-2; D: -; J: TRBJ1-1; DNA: TGTGCCAGCAGTCCCATGGGTATGAACACTGAAGCTTTCTTT; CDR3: CASSPMGMNTEAFF
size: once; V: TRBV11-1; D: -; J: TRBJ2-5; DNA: TGTGCCAGCAGCTTAGTCCCCGACAGGGAGGGAGAGACCCAGTACTTC; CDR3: CASSLVPDREGETQYF
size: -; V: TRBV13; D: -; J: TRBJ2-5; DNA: TGTGCCAGCAGCTTGCCCAGTCAAGAGACCCAGTACTTC; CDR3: CASSLPSQETQYF
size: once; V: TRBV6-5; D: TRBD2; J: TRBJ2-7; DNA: TGTGCCAGCACCCGAATAGCGGGGGGCGGCTACGAGCAGTACTTC; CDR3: CASTRIAGGGYEQYF
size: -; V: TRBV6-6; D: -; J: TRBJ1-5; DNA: TGTGCCAGCAGTTGGGTCCGGGGCCGGAGCAATCAGCCCCAGCATTTT; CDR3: CASSWVRGRSNQPQHF
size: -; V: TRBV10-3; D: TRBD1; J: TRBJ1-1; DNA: TGTGCCATCAGTGAATCCGGGACAGGGTTCTTT; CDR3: CAISESGTGFF
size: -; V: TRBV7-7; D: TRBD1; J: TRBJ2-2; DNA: TGTGCCATTGGGCGGGGACAGGGCTCCTTGAACACCGGGGAGCTGTTTTTT; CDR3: CAIGRGQGSLNTGELFF
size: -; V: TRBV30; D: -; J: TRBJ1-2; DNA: TGTGCCTGGAGTGTTGGAGGATTCGGTAGTGGCTACACCTTC; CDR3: CAWSVGGFGSGYTF
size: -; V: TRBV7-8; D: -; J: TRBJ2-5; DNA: TGTGCCAGCAGCTTAGCGGGTGGGGGCCCCCGCCAAGAGACCCAGTACTTC; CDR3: CASSLAGGGPRQETQYF
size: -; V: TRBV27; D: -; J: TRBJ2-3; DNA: TGTGCCAGCAGTTTCCAGTTTCCCGGGACGGCGGGAGATACGCAGTATTTT; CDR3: CASSFQFPGTAGDTQYF
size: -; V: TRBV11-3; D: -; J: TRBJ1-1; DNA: TGTGCCAGCAGCTTAGGCCCTAAGGGGGAGCGTGGGTACACTGAAGCTTTCTTT; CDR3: CASSLGPKGERGYTEAFF
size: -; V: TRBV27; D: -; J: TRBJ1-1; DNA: TGTGCCAGCAGTTTAGGGATGAACACTGAAGCTTTCTTT; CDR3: CASSLGMNTEAFF
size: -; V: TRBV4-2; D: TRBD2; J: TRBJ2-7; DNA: TGTGCCAGCAGCCAAGATCGAAGCGGGGGTCCGGACGAGCAGTACTTC; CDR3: CASSQDRSGGPDEQYF
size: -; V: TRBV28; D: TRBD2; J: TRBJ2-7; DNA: TGTGCCAGCCGATTAGCGGGGGGACCTTCCTACGAGCAGTACTTC; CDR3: CASRLAGGPSYEQYF
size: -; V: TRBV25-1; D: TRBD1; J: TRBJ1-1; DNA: TGTGCCAGCAGTGACTCCAGGGGGCTTGGTGAAGCTTTCTTT; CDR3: CASSDSRGLGEAFF
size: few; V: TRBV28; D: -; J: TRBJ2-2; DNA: TGTGCCAGCAAGGCAGGGCGGAACACCGGGGAGCTGTTTTTT; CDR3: CASKAGRNTGELFF
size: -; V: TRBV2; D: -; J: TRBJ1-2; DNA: TGTGCCAGCAGCAAATCCCCCCCAGACGGGAACTATGGCTACACCTTC; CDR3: CASSKSPPDGNYGYTF
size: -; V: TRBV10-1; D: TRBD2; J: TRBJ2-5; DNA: TGCGCCAGCAGTGGGTCTGTTAGTAGCGGGGGTACCCAGTACTTC; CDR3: CASSGSVSSGGTQYF
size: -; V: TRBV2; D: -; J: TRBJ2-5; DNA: TGTGCCAGCCCCGCCCACGAGGGTTCAGAGACCCAGTACTTC; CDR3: CASPAHEGSETQYF
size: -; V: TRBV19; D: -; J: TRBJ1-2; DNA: TGTGCCAGTAGTGAAGGGGCTTTCAACTATGGCTACACCTTC; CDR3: CASSEGAFNYGYTF
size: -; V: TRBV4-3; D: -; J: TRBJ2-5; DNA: TGCGCCAGCAGCCAAGGGGACGGTCAAGAGACCCAGTACTTC; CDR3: CASSQGDGQETQYF
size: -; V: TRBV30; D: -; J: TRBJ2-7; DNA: TGTGCCTGGAGCGAGCAGTCCTACGGGCAGTACTTC; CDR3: CAWSEQSYGQYF
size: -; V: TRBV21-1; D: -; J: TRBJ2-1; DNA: TGTGCCAGCAGCAAAGGTCGTTCGGGCAGTGGCAATGAGCAGTTCTTC; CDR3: CASSKGRSGSGNEQFF
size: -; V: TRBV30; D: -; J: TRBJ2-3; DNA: TGTGCCTCCTTCCCCCAACTACTTAGCACAGATACGCAGTATTTT; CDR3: CASFPQLLSTDTQYF
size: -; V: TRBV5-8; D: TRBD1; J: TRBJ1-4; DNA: TGTGCCAGCAGACCGGACAGGGAGGCAACTAATGAAAAACTGTTTTTT; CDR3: CASRPDREATNEKLFF
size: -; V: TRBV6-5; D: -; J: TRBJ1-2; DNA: TGTGCCAGCAGTTACGGGGGGAACAGGAACTATGGCTACACCTTC; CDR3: CASSYGGNRNYGYTF
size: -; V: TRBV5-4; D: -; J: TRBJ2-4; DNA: TGTGCCAGCAGCGCGTCCCTGGGCATTCAGTACTTC; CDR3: CASSASLGIQYF
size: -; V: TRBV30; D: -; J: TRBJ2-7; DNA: TGTGCCTGGAGTAGAACCTATGAGGCAGGGGCCTACGAGCAGTACTTC; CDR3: CAWSRTYEAGAYEQYF
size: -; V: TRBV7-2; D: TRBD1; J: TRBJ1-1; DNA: TGTGCCAGCAGCTTATTCGGGACAGGGGTCATGAACACTGAAGCTTTCTTT; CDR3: CASSLFGTGVMNTEAFF
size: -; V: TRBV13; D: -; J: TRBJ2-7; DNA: TGTGCCAGCAGCTTAGGGTCAGGAAACCCCCTCGGCTTC; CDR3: CASSLGSGNPLGF
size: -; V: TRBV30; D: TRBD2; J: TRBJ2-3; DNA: TGTGCCTGGAGTCCTAAAAGCGGGGGCTTCACAGATACGCAGTATTTT; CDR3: CAWSPKSGGFTDTQYF
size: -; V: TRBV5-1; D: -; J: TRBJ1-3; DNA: TGCGCCAGCAGCTTGGGAACGAGAAACACCATATATTTT; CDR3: CASSLGTRNTIYF
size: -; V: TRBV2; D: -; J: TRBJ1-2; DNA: TGTGCCAGCAGCTGGAGTGTTCCAGGGGATGGCTACACCTTC; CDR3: CASSWSVPGDGYTF
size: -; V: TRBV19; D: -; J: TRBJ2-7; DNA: TGTGCCAGTAGTTGGACCGGGCCCGGGCGCGAGCAGTACTTC; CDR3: CASSWTGPGREQYF
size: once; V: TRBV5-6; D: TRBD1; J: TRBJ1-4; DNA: TGTGCCAGCCAACCCTACAGGGGAGTAAATGAAAAACTGTTTTTT; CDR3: CASQPYRGVNEKLFF
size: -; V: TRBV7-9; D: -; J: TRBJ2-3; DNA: TGTGCCAGCAGCTTGAAGCGAGGACGTCGCACAGATACGCAGTATTTT; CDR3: CASSLKRGRRTDTQYF
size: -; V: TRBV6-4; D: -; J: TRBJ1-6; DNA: TGTGCCAGCAGTGACAGGGATTCCAATTCACCCCTCCACTTT; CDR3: CASSDRDSNSPLHF
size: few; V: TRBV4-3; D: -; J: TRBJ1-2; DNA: TGCGCCAGCAGCCAAGCAAACTATGGCTACACCTTC; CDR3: CASSQANYGYTF
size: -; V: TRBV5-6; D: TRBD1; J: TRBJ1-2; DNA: TGTGCCAGCAGCTGGGCGAAGCAGGGGGCCTCTAACTATGGCTACACCTTC; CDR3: CASSWAKQGASNYGYTF
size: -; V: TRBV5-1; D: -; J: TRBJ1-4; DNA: TGCGCCAGCAGCCAATTCACGAATTCGGAAAAACTGTTTTTT; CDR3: CASSQFTNSEKLFF
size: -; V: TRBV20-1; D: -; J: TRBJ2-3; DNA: TGCAGTGCTAGAAACGGGGATACGCAGTATTTT; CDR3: CSARNGDTQYF